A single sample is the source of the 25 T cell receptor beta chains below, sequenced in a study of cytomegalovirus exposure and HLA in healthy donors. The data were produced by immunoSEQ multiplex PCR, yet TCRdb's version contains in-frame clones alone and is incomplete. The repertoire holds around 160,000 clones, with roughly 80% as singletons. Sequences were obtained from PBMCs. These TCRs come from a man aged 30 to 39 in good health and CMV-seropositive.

Written as DNA, the CDR3 is TGCGCCAGCAGCCAAGATGCGGGGACAGGCGGCACAGATACGCAGTATTTT. This codes for CASSQDAGTGGTDTQYF. The chain couples TRBV4-1 to TRBJ2-3; 8 nucleotides agree with TRBD1. The CDR3 covers 17 residues. The germline CDR1 and CDR2 sequences are MGHRA and YSYEKL. With V trimmed by 0 bases and J by 1 base, 6 bases remained unmatched.

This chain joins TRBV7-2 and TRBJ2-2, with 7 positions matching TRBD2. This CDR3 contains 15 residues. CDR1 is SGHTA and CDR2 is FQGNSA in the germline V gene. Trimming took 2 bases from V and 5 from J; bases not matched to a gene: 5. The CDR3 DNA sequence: TGTGCCAGCAGCTTAATGCGGGGAGGGACCGGGGAGCTGTTTTTT. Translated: CASSLMRGGTGELFF.

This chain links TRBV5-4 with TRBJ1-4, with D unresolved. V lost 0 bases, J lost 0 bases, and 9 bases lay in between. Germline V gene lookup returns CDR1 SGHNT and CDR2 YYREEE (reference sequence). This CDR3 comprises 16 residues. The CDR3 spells CASSLVPGTTNEKLFF. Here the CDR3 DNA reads TGTGCCAGCAGCTTGGTGCCCGGGACAACTAATGAAAAACTGTTTTTT.

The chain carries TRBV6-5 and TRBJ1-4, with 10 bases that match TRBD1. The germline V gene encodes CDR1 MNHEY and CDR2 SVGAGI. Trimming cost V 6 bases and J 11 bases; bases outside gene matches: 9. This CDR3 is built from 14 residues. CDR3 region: CASSPGTGVVKLFF. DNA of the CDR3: TGTGCCAGCAGCCCCGGGACAGGGGTCGTGAAACTGTTTTTT.

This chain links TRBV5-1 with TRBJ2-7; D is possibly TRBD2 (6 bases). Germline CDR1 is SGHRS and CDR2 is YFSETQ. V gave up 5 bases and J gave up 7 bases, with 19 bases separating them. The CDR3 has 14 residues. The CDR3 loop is CASSDTTAGTEQYF. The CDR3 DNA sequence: TGCGCCAGCAGTGATACTACCGCCGGGACTGAGCAGTACTTC.

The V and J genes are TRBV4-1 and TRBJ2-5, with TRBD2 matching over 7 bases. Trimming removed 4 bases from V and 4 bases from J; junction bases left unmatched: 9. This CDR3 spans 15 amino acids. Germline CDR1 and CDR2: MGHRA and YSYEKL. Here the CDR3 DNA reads TGCGCCAGCAGCCGGACGTGGGAGGGAGGAGAGACCCAGTACTTC. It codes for CASSRTWEGGETQYF.

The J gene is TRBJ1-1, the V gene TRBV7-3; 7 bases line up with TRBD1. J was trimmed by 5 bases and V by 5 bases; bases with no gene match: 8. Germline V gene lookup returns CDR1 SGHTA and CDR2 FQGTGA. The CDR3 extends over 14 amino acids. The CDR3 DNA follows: TGTGCCAGCAGCCTATCCGAGGGGGCGACTGAAGCTTTCTTT. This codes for CASSLSEGATEAFF.

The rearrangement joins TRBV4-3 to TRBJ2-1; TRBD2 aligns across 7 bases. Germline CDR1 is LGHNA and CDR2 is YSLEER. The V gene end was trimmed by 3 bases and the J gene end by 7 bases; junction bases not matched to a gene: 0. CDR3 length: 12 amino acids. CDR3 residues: CASSQGGNEQFF. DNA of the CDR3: TGCGCCAGCAGCCAGGGAGGGAATGAGCAGTTCTTC.

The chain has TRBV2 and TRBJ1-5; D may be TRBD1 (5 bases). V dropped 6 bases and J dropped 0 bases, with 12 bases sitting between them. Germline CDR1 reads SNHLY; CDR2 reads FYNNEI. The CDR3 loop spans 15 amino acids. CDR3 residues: CASSRTLDSNQPQHF. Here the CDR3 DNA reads TGTGCCAGCAGCCGGACATTGGATAGCAATCAGCCCCAGCATTTT. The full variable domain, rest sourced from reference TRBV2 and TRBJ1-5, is EPEVTQTPSHQVTQMGQEVILRCVPISNHLYFYWYRQILGQKVEFLVSFYNNEISEKSEIFDDQFSVERPDGSNFTLKIRSTKLEDSAMYFCASSRTLDSNQPQHFGDGTRLSIL.

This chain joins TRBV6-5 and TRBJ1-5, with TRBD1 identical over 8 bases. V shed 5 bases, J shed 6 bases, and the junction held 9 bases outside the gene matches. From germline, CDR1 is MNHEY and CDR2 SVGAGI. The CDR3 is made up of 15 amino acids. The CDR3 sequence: CASSNGQGVGQPQHF. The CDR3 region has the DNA TGTGCCAGCAGTAACGGACAGGGCGTCGGTCAGCCCCAGCATTTT.

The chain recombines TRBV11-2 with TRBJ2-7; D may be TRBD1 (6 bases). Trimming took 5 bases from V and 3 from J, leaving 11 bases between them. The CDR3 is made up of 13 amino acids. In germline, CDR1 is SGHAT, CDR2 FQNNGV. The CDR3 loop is CASSKTGFYEQYF. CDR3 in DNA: TGTGCCAGCAGCAAAACAGGGTTCTACGAGCAGTACTTC.

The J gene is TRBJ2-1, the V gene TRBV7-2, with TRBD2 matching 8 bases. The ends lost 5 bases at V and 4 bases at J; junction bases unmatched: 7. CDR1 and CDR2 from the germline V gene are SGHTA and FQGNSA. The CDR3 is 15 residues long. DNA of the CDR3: TGTGCCAGCAGCCCAAGCGGGAGTCTTTACAATGAGCAGTTCTTC. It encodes CASSPSGSLYNEQFF.

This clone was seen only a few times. The CDR3 coding sequence is TGTGCCAGCAGCTTGTTCCCTTACATGAACACTGAAGCTTTCTTT. Protein: CASSLFPYMNTEAFF. V gene TRBV5-6 combines with J gene TRBJ1-1; unclear D gene. Germline assignment: CDR1 SGHDT and CDR2 YYEEEE. Trimming pared 1 base from V and 0 bases from J, leaving 10 bases between. The CDR3 has 15 amino acids.

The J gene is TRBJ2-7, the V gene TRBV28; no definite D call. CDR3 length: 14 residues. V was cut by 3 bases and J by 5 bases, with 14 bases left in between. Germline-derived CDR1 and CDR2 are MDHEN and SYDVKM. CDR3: CASSLVQDWHEQYF. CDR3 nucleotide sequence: TGTGCCAGCAGTTTGGTCCAAGATTGGCACGAGCAGTACTTC.

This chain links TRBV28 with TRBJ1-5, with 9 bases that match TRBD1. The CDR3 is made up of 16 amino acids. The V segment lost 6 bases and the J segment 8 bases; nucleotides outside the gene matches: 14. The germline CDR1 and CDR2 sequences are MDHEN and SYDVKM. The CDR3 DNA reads TGTGCCAGCAGCCTCCCGGGACAGGGTAGAACGGAGCCCCAGCATTTT. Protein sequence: CASSLPGQGRTEPQHF. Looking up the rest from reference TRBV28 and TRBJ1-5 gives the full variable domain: DVKVTQSSRYLVKRTGEKVFLECVQDMDHENMFWYRQDPGLGLRLIYFSYDVKMKEKGDIPEGYSVSREKKERFSLILESASTNQTSMYLCASSLPGQGRTEPQHFGDGTRLSIL.

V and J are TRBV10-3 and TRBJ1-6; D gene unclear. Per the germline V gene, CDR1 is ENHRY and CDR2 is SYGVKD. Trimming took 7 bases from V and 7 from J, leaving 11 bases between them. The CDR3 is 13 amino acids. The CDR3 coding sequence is TGTGCCATCAAGGAGGTGGGAAATTCACCCCTCCACTTT. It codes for CAIKEVGNSPLHF.

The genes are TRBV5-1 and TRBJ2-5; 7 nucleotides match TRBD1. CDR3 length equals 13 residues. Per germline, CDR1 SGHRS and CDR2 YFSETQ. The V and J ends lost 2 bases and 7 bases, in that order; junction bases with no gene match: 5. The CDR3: CASSLGGSGTQYF. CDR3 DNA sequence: TGCGCCAGCAGCTTAGGGGGCTCGGGGACCCAGTACTTC.

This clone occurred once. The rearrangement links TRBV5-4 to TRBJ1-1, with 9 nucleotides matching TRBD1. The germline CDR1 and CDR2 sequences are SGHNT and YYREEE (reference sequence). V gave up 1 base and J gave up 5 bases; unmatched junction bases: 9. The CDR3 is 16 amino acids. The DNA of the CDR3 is TGTGCCAGCAGCTTGTGGGGGTCGGACAGGGGTACTGAAGCTTTCTTT. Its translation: CASSLWGSDRGTEAFF.

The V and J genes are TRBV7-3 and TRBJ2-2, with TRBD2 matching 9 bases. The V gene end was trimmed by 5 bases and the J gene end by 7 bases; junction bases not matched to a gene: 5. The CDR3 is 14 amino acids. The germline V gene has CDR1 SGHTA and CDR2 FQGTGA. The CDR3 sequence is CASSPPRGGGELFF. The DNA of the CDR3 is TGTGCCAGCAGCCCCCCGCGGGGGGGCGGGGAGCTGTTTTTT. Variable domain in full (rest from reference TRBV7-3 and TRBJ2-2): GAGVSQTPSNKVTEKGKYVELRCDPISGHTALYWYRQSLGQGPEFLIYFQGTGAADDSGLPNDRFFAVRPEGSVSTLKIQRTERGDSAVYLCASSPPRGGGELFFGEGSRLTVL.

Here the CDR3 DNA reads TGTGCCAGCCGTCCGGGGGGGCCGAGCACAGATACGCAGTATTTT. The encoded protein is CASRPGGPSTDTQYF. The J gene is TRBJ2-3, the V gene TRBV5-6; TRBD2 aligns across 8 bases. Germline-derived CDR1 and CDR2 are SGHDT and YYEEEE. The CDR3 has 15 residues. J was trimmed by 0 bases and V by 7 bases; bases with no gene match: 7.

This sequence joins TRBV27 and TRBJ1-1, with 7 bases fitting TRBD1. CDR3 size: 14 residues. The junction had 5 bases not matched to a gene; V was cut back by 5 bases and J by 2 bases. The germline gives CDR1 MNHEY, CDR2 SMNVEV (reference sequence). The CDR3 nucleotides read TGTGCCAGCAGTAGGGACAGATCAAACACTGAAGCTTTCTTT. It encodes CASSRDRSNTEAFF.

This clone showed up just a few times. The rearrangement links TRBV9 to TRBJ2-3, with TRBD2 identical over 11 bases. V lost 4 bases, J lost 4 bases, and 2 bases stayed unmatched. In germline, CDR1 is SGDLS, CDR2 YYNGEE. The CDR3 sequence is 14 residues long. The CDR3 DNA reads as TGTGCCAGCAGCCCGGGACTAGCGGCAGATACGCAGTATTTT. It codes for CASSPGLAADTQYF.

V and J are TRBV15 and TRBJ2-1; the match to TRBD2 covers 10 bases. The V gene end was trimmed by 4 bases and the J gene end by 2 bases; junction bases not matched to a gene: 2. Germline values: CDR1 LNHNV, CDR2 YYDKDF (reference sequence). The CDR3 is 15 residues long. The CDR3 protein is CATSNLAGAYNEQFF. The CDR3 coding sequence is TGTGCCACCAGCAATCTAGCGGGGGCCTACAATGAGCAGTTCTTC.

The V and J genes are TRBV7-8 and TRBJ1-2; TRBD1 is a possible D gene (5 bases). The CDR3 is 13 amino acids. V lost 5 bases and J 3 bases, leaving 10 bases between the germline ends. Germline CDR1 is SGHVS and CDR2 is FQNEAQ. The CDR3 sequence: CASSVGLHYGYTF. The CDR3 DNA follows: TGTGCCAGCAGCGTGGGACTGCACTATGGCTACACCTTC.

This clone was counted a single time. CDR3 loop: CASSPLVTHYNEQFF. The CDR3 DNA is TGTGCCAGCAGCCCTCTTGTCACTCACTACAATGAGCAGTTCTTC. The chain recombines TRBV5-6 with TRBJ2-1; the D is unclear. Germline V gene lookup returns CDR1 SGHDT and CDR2 YYEEEE. The CDR3 totals 15 residues. Trimming pared 4 bases from V and 3 bases from J, leaving 14 bases between.